These 2 T cell receptor beta chains were sequenced from one sample in a study of cytomegalovirus exposure and HLA in healthy donors. The PCR had 60 Vbeta and 13 Jbeta primers. TCRdb's table, derived via immunoSEQ multiplex PCR, lists solely in-frame clones and lacks some. This sample yields around 190,000 clones, of which about 80% are seen a single time; 2.5% to 3.5% belongs to the top ten. The specimen was PBMCs. Receptor source: a woman aged 25 to 39 in good health and CMV-seronegative.

The chain joins TRBV9 to TRBJ2-3; 8 nucleotides match TRBD2. This CDR3 spans 15 amino acids. J gave up 6 bases and V 0 bases, and 6 bases lay outside the gene matches. Germline lookup yields CDR1 SGDLS and CDR2 YYNGEE. The CDR3 here is CASSVVAGGRDTQYF. For the CDR3, the DNA is TGTGCCAGCAGCGTAGTGGCGGGGGGAAGGGATACGCAGTATTTT.

In its sample, this clone was seen a few times. The J gene is TRBJ1-1, the V gene TRBV28; D might be TRBD1 (5 bases). The germline gives CDR1 MDHEN, CDR2 SYDVKM. The CDR3 sequence is 14 residues long. The germline V and J ends were trimmed by 8 bases and 4 bases, with 17 bases remaining between them. CDR3 sequence: CASQLGGGITEAFF. The CDR3 nucleotides are TGTGCCAGCCAGCTCGGGGGGGGAATCACTGAAGCTTTCTTT.